This T cell receptor beta chain was profiled in a study of T cell responses to AZD1222 COVID-19 vaccine. Findings of the study overall: Only a handful of AZD1222 recipients, roughly 6 in all, had baseline seropositivity. Epitopes outside B.1.351 and B.1.1.7 mutated regions reportedly drew nearly half of spike TCRs.

Of note for this clone: The antigen is not known.

Profiled with immunoSEQ multiplex PCR; TCRdb holds only in-frame clones, not every one. Of over 120,000 clones in the sample, approximately 93% were seen once. Germline V gene sequence: CDR1 SNHLY, CDR2 FYNNEI. CDR3 length: 12 residues. V lost 7 bases to trimming and J lost 3 bases, with 9 bases between them. V is TRBV2 and J is TRBJ2-5; D gene uncertain. The specimen was peripheral blood, collected after recovery from COVID-19. The receptor was derived from an adult who had recovered from COVID-19. The CDR3 region is CASTLLEETQYF. The CDR3 DNA sequence: TGTGCCAGCACCCTACTTGAAGAGACCCAGTACTTC.